This record covers a single T cell receptor (beta chain). The CDR3 is made up of 14 amino acids. V shed 0 bases and J shed 3 bases, with 6 bases lying between them. Germline CDR1 GTSNPN, CDR2 SVGIG (reference sequence). The method was immunoSEQ multiplex PCR; TCRdb's version includes in-frame clones alone and lacks a portion of them. This table holds tens of thousands of clones, around 80% found once. These data are taken from a study of blood T cell repertoires in COVID-19. The origin of this receptor is a man in his 60s with acute or convalescent COVID-19. The V and J genes are TRBV30 and TRBJ2-6, with D possibly TRBD1 on 5 matching bases. Material: peripheral blood. The CDR3: CAWSVRVGANVLTF. CDR3 bases: TGTGCCTGGAGTGTCAGGGTTGGGGCCAACGTCCTGACTTTC.